These T cell receptor beta chains were read from a single sample in a study of blood T cell repertoires in COVID-19. Profiling relied on immunoSEQ multiplex PCR, and the TCRdb table lists in-frame clones only, not all of them. The table shows around 190,000 clones, with approximately 82% occurring only once. The source material was peripheral blood. All receptors derive from a human donor in a cohort sampled during active COVID-19. Each CDR3 is given with its conserved first and last residue. The D gene is left open where the match is weak. A row's size may be missing; if present it is once, few, many or a size class.

TRBV28	once	-	TRBJ2-1	TGTGCCAGCAGCTTACTAGCTTCCTACAATGAGCAGTTCTTC	CASSLLASYNEQFF
TRBV20-1	-	TRBD2	TRBJ2-1	TGCAGTGCTAGTTCACCGGGACTAGCGGGAGGAAGCACTGCCCAGGCTTACAATGAGCAGTTCTTC	CSASSPGLAGGSTAQAYNEQFF
TRBV5-1	-	-	TRBJ1-1	TGCGCCAGCACCCGAGAGGGTGTAGCTGAAGCTTTCTTT	CASTREGVAEAFF
TRBV4-1	once	TRBD1	TRBJ1-2	TGCGCCAGCAGCCAACCAGGGACAGGGGGCCGTGGCTACACCTTC	CASSQPGTGGRGYTF
TRBV29-1	-	-	TRBJ2-7	TGCAGCGTTGTCGTTTCTAGCACCTCGTCCTACGAGCAGTACTTC	CSVVVSSTSSYEQYF
TRBV12-3/TRBV12-4	-	-	TRBJ2-5	TGTGCCAGCAGTCCACAGGGTGTGAAGACCCAGTACTTC	CASSPQGVKTQYF
TRBV11-2	-	TRBD1	TRBJ2-3	TGTGCCAGCAGCTTACATACAGGGGGCATCGCAGATACGCAGTATTTT	CASSLHTGGIADTQYF
TRBV12-5	-	-	TRBJ2-5	TGTGCTAGTGGTGCGGATGGGGAGACCCAGTACTTC	CASGADGETQYF
TRBV21-1	-	-	TRBJ2-2	TGTGCCAGCAGCAAAGTAACCGGGAGGGCCGACACCGGGGAGCTGTTTTTT	CASSKVTGRADTGELFF
TRBV9	-	TRBD1	TRBJ1-2	TGTGCCAGCAGCGTAAGCTTTGTTCCGGGACAGGGGATTTCTGACTATGGCTACACCTTC	CASSVSFVPGQGISDYGYTF
TRBV7-2	once	TRBD2	TRBJ2-1	TGTGCCAGCAGCGCCTCCTCGGGGGGCTACAATGAGCAGTTCTTC	CASSASSGGYNEQFF
TRBV30	once	-	TRBJ1-2	TGTGCCTGGAGTGTCCAACTGATTTATGGCTACACCTTC	CAWSVQLIYGYTF
TRBV3-1/TRBV3-2	-	-	TRBJ1-2	TGTGCCAGCAGCCGTACACAGGGTGGCTATGGCTACACCTTC	CASSRTQGGYGYTF
TRBV24-1	-	TRBD1	TRBJ2-5	TGTGCCACCAGTGATAACAGGGGTCCGCAAGAGACCCAGTACTTC	CATSDNRGPQETQYF
TRBV6-2/TRBV6-3	-	TRBD1	TRBJ2-1	TGTGCCAGCAGTTATGGCACGACAGGGGGCAATGAGCAGTTCTTC	CASSYGTTGGNEQFF
TRBV21-1	-	-	TRBJ1-4	TGTGCCAGCAGCAAAGACCCTAAACCAACTAATGAAAAACTGTTTTTT	CASSKDPKPTNEKLFF
TRBV7-9	few	TRBD2	TRBJ2-7	TGTGCCAGCAGGGCTACTAGCGGAACCTACGAGCAGTACTTC	CASRATSGTYEQYF
TRBV29-1	once	-	TRBJ2-1	TGCAGCGTTGAAGGTGTACAGCTTGTGCAGTTCTTC	CSVEGVQLVQFF
TRBV6-1	-	TRBD1	TRBJ1-2	TGTGCCAGCAGTGAATCATCTTTGGACAGGGGAAGAGGCTACACCTTC	CASSESSLDRGRGYTF
TRBV5-6	-	TRBD1	TRBJ2-7	TGTGCCAGCAGCTCGAAGGACCGGGACAGGGGGCCCTACGAGCAGTACTTC	CASSSKDRDRGPYEQYF
TRBV6-4	-	TRBD1	TRBJ2-7	TGTGCCAGGGGCCGGGACAGGGCCTACGAGCAGTACTTC	CARGRDRAYEQYF
TRBV29-1	-	-	TRBJ1-1	TGCAGCGTTGACCAAACCGGTCCTGAAGCTTTCTTT	CSVDQTGPEAFF
TRBV29-1	-	TRBD2	TRBJ2-1	TGCAGCGCACGGGGACTAGCGGGAGGGCCTTACAATGAGCAGTTCTTC	CSARGLAGGPYNEQFF
TRBV23-1	once	TRBD2	TRBJ2-3	TGCGCCAGCAGTAAGAAACTAGCGGGAGTTACAGATACGCAGTATTTT	CASSKKLAGVTDTQYF
TRBV27	-	TRBD1	TRBJ2-7	TGTGCCAGCAGTTTCGGGACAGGCGTCTACGAGCAGTACTTC	CASSFGTGVYEQYF
TRBV28	-	-	TRBJ1-2	TGTGCCACGGCATGGGGGGTAGTGGTCGGCTACACCTTC	CATAWGVVVGYTF
TRBV18	-	TRBD2	TRBJ2-5	TGTGCCAGCTCATTGGGACTAGATCAAGAGACCCAGTACTTC	CASSLGLDQETQYF
TRBV27	-	TRBD1	TRBJ2-7	TGTGCCAGCAGACCACAGGACAGGTACTACGAGCAGTACTTC	CASRPQDRYYEQYF
TRBV10-1	-	TRBD1	TRBJ2-7	TGCGCCAGCAGTGGGACAGGGGGTTCCTACGAGCAGTACTTC	CASSGTGGSYEQYF
TRBV7-8	many	-	TRBJ1-1	TGTGCCAGCAGCGCGCGAGACGGGGGGCGCCGGAAAGCTTTCTTT	CASSARDGGRRKAFF
TRBV21-1	-	-	TRBJ1-3	TGTGCCAGCAGCACCGGGACAGTCTCTGGAAACACCATATATTTT	CASSTGTVSGNTIYF
TRBV27	-	TRBD1	TRBJ2-1	TGTGCCAGCAGTCCCCCCGGGGACAGTACGTTCTTC	CASSPPGDSTFF
TRBV6-6	-	TRBD1	TRBJ1-4	TGTGCCAGCAGTTACTCGGGGACAGGGGGTGAAAAACTGTTTTTT	CASSYSGTGGEKLFF
TRBV6-5	-	-	TRBJ1-6	TGTGCCAGCCAAACGGCTGGAGCGGCGTCACCCCTCCACTTT	CASQTAGAASPLHF
TRBV24-1	-	-	TRBJ2-2	TGTGCCACCAGTGATATACAGGTCGCGAACACCGGGGAGCTGTTTTTT	CATSDIQVANTGELFF
TRBV4-1	-	-	TRBJ1-5	TGCGCCAGCAGCCAAGTTGTGTCTAAAAATCAGCCCCAGCATTTT	CASSQVVSKNQPQHF
TRBV4-2	-	-	TRBJ1-6	TGTGCCAGCAGCCAAGAACAGGGAATCGATAATTCACCCCTCCACTTT	CASSQEQGIDNSPLHF
TRBV19	-	TRBD1	TRBJ1-1	TGTGCCAGTAGTCGAATTACAGGGGGCCGTAGTGATTTGCACACTGAAGCTTTCTTT	CASSRITGGRSDLHTEAFF
TRBV12-5	-	TRBD1	TRBJ2-1	TGTGCTAGTGGTTTGGGACAGGGTTCGAATGAGCAGTTCTTC	CASGLGQGSNEQFF
TRBV18	-	-	TRBJ1-1	TGTGCCAGCTCACGACAAGACGGACATGAAGCTTTCTTT	CASSRQDGHEAFF
TRBV18	-	-	TRBJ1-5	TGTGCCAGCTCTCCTGGGAGCTATAGCAATCAGCCCCAGCATTTT	CASSPGSYSNQPQHF
TRBV6-6	-	-	TRBJ1-1	TGTGCCAGCAGACCGCCGGCGGGCCAGAACACTGAAGCTTTCTTT	CASRPPAGQNTEAFF
TRBV30	-	-	TRBJ1-6	TGTGCCTGGAGTGAGCCAGGGAATTCACCCCTCCACTTT	CAWSEPGNSPLHF
TRBV18	-	TRBD1	TRBJ1-2	TGTGCCAGCTCACTATCGACAGGGGCGGTCGACTATGGCTACACCTTC	CASSLSTGAVDYGYTF
TRBV30	-	TRBD1	TRBJ2-1	TGTGCCTGGACTCTTGGACAGGGTATAAACAATGAGCAGTTCTTC	CAWTLGQGINNEQFF
TRBV6-5	-	-	TRBJ2-3	TGTGCCAGCAGATCGAGCGGGGATACGCAGTATTTT	CASRSSGDTQYF
TRBV5-1	-	TRBD2	TRBJ2-3	TGCGCCAGCAGCGCCGGGACTAGCGGAACGAATACGCAGTATTTT	CASSAGTSGTNTQYF
TRBV6-5	-	-	TRBJ1-1	TGTGCCAGCAGTCCTCTTTCTCCCGGGAACACTGAAGCTTTCTTT	CASSPLSPGNTEAFF
TRBV7-9	-	TRBD2	TRBJ2-2	TGTGCCAGCAGCCCGGGACTAGCGGGAGAGAACACCGGGGAGCTGTTTTTT	CASSPGLAGENTGELFF
TRBV2	-	TRBD1	TRBJ1-2	TGTGCCAGCGAAGGGGGCGCGGAGTATGGCTACACCTTC	CASEGGAEYGYTF
TRBV7-2	-	TRBD2	TRBJ2-1	TGTGCCAGCAGCTTAGGGGGGACTAGCGGGAGGGCCGGAGAGCAGTTCTTC	CASSLGGTSGRAGEQFF
TRBV4-1	-	-	TRBJ2-1	TGCGCCAGCAGCCAAAGTCCGGCCTACAATGAGCAGTTCTTC	CASSQSPAYNEQFF
TRBV4-1	few	TRBD1	TRBJ2-7	TGCGCCAGCAGCCCCTCGACAGGGCCCTACGAGCAGTACTTC	CASSPSTGPYEQYF
TRBV5-4	-	TRBD1	TRBJ1-6	TGTGCCAGCAGCAGAGACGGGACAGGGCAAAATTCACCCCTCCACTTT	CASSRDGTGQNSPLHF
TRBV28	once	-	TRBJ2-5	TGTGCCAGCAGTTACTCCAGGGAAGGATTCAGAGAGACCCAGTACTTC	CASSYSREGFRETQYF